The source of this TCR beta chain is a study of chemoradiotherapy in HPV16-positive cancers. For the study at large: Candidate HPV-specific clones and shared TCR motifs came from a couple of HPV16-positive patients. Study-level results: In HPV16-positive patients, HPV-responsive T-cell expansion tracked better recurrence-free survival.

As for this clone: The antigen is not known.

The table came from immunoSEQ multiplex PCR; TCRdb's copy has only in-frame clones and leaves some out. The top ten hold around 2% of the sample, which has 15,000 to 20,000 clones, approximately 89% seen once. Between the trimmed V and J ends, which lost 8 bases and 3 bases, there was a span of 14 bases. This CDR3 is 14 amino acids long. Germline-derived CDR1 and CDR2 are MDHEN and SYDVKM. The sample here was blood, taken from a patient who underwent chemoradiotherapy. This chain joins TRBV28 and TRBJ1-3; D is possibly TRBD1 (6 bases). This sequence originates from a human donor with HPV-associated anogenital cancer. The CDR3 coding sequence is TGTGCCAGCGCGTTAACAGGGCATGGAAACACCATATATTTT. Translation: CASALTGHGNTIYF.